The 5 T cell receptor beta chains below come from one sample, sequenced in a study of vaccination and CD4 T cells after COVID-19. Treatment of the sample: approximately 9-day PBMC culture with coronavirus spike peptide pools or control peptides (ViraFEST assay). Antigens of these TCRs are unknown. An Oncomine TCR Beta short-read assay was used to sequence the DNA from cultured CD4+ T cells. MiXCR, run by TCRdb on the PCR reads, gives a single entry per CDR3 protein. The repertoire holds some 16,000 distinct CDR3 sequences, with around two fifths as singletons. The sequencing here drew on CD4+ T cells from blood, cultured in vitro, taken after SARS-CoV-2 vaccination. All receptors derive from a human donor who had recovered from COVID-19.

The rearrangement uses TRBV12-3 or TRBV12-4 and TRBJ2-3, with 11 bases lining up with TRBD2. Losses at the gene ends were 3 bases for V and 0 bases for J; bases not matched to a gene: 5. CDR3 length: 17 residues. CDR3 coding DNA: TGTGCCAGCAGTTTTGTGTTAGCGGGAGGGAGCACAGATACGCAGTATTTT. This codes for CASSFVLAGGSTDTQYF.

The rearrangement uses TRBV20-1 and TRBJ1-1; D uncertain. Germline assignment: CDR1 DFQATT and CDR2 SNEGSKA (reference sequence). CDR3 length: 16 amino acids. The V and J ends lost 3 bases and 3 bases respectively, with 20 bases between them. As DNA, the CDR3 is TGCAGTGCTAGGGCCCTGGGTGCCCGGGTGGACACTGAAGCTTTCTTT. Amino acids: CSARALGARVDTEAFF.

In this sample, this clonotype turned up a few times. V usage is TRBV28 and J usage is TRBJ2-3; 10 nucleotides align to TRBD2. The CDR3 loop spans 18 amino acids. Germline CDR1 reads MDHEN; CDR2 reads SYDVKM. V dropped 5 bases and J dropped 0; count of bases not matched to a gene: 11. DNA of the CDR3: TGTGCCAGCAGTCCTCCGGGACTAGCGAGATCTAGCACAGATACGCAGTATTTT. It specifies CASSPPGLARSSTDTQYF.

The chain has TRBV7-9 and TRBJ1-1; D unresolved. There are 13 residues in the CDR3. V was pared by 5 bases and J by 0 bases, with 7 bases between. The germline V gene encodes CDR1 SEHNR and CDR2 FQNEAQ (reference sequence). CDR3 in DNA: TGTGCCAGCAGCCTAGACATGAACACTGAAGCTTTCTTT. It encodes CASSLDMNTEAFF.

J is TRBJ2-3 and V is TRBV20-1; 12 bases are a match to TRBD2. Per germline, CDR1 DFQATT and CDR2 SNEGSKA (reference sequence). The CDR3 has 14 amino acids. The V gene end was trimmed by 6 bases and the J gene end by 4 bases; junction bases not matched to a gene: 5. The CDR3 here is CSAVTSGRADTQYF. CDR3 nucleotides: TGCAGTGCGGTGACTAGCGGGAGAGCAGATACGCAGTATTTT.